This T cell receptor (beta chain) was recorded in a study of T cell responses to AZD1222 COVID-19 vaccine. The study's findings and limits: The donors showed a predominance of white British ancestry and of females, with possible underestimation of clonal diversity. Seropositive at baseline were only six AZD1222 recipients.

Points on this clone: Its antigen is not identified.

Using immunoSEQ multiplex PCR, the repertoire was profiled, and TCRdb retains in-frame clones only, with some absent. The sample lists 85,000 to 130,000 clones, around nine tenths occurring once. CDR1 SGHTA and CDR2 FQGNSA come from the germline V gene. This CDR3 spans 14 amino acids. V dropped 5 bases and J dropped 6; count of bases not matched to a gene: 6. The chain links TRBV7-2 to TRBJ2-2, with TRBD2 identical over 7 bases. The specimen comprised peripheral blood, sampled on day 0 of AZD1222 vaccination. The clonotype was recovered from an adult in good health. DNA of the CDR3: TGTGCCAGCAGCCCGCGGGGGTTCGCCGGGGAGCTGTTTTTT. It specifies CASSPRGFAGELFF.